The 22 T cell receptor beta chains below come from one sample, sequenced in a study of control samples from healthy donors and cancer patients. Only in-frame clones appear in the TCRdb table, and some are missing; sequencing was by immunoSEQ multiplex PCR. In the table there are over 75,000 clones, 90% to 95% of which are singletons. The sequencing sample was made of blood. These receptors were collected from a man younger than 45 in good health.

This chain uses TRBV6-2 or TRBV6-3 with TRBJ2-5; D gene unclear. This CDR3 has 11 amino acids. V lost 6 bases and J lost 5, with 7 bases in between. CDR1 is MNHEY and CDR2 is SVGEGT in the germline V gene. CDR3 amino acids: CASSQTETQYF. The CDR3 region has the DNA TGTGCCAGCAGCCAGACTGAGACCCAGTACTTC.

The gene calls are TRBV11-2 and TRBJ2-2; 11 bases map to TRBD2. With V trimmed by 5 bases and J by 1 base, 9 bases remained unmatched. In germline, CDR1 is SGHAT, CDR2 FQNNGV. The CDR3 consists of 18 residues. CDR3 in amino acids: CASSPKLAGGWNTGELFF. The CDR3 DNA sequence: TGTGCCAGCAGCCCCAAGCTAGCGGGGGGATGGAACACCGGGGAGCTGTTTTTT.

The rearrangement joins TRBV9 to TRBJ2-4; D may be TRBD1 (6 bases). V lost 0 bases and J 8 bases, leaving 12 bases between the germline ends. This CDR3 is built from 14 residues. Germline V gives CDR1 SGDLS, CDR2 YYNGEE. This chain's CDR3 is CASSVAWAGDIQYF. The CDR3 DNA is TGTGCCAGCAGCGTAGCTTGGGCAGGGGACATTCAGTACTTC.

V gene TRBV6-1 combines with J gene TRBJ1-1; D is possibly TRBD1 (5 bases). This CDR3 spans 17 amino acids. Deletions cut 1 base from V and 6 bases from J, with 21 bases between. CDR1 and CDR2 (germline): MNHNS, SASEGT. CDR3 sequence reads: CASSEVGEGLVAAEAFF. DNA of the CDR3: TGTGCCAGCAGTGAAGTCGGCGAGGGACTGGTTGCCGCTGAAGCTTTCTTT.

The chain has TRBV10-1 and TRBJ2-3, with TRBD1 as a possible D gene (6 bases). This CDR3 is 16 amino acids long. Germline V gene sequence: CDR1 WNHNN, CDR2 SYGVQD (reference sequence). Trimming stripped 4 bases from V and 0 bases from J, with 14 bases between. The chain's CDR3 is CASSGIGTLSTDTQYF. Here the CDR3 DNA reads TGCGCCAGCAGTGGGATAGGGACATTAAGCACAGATACGCAGTATTTT.

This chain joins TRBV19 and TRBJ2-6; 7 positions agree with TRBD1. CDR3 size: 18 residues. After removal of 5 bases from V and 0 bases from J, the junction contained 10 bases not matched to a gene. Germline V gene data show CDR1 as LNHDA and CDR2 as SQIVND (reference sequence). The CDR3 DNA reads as TGTGCCAGTAGTCTCACCGGGACAGACAGCTCTGGGGCCAACGTCCTGACTTTC. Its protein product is CASSLTGTDSSGANVLTF.

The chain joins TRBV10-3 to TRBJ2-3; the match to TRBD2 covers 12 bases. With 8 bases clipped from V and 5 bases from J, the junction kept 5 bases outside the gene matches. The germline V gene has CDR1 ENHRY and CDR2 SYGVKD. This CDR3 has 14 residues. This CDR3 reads CAIARLAGVDTQYF. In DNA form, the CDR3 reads TGTGCCATCGCCAGACTAGCGGGAGTAGATACGCAGTATTTT.

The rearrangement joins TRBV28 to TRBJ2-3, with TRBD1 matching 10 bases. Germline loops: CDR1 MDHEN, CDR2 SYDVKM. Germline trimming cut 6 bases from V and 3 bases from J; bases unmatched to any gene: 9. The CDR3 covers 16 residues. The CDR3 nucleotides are TGTGCCAGCAGACACCATGACAGGGGGCAAACAGATACGCAGTATTTT. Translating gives CASRHHDRGQTDTQYF.

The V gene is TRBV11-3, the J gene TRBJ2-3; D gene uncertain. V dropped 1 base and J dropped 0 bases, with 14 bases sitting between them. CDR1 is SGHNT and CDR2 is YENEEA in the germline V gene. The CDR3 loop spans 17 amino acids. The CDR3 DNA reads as TGTGCCAGCAGCTTAGGATTTCGCGGTACTAGCACAGATACGCAGTATTTT. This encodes CASSLGFRGTSTDTQYF.

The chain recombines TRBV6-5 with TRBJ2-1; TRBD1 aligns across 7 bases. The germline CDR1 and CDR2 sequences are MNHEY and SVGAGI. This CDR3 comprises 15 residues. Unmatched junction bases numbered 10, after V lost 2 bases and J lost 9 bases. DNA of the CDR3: TGTGCCAGCAGTTACGGCAAATTACAGGGGAGTGAGCAGTTCTTC. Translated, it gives CASSYGKLQGSEQFF.

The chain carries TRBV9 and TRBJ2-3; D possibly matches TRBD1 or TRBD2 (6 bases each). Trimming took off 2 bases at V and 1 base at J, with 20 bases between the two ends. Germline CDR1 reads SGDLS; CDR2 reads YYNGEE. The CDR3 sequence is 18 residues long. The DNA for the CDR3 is TGTGCCAGCAGCGTCGGATGGGGGGCCCGCGACGGCACAGATACGCAGTATTTT. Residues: CASSVGWGARDGTDTQYF.

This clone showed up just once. The CDR3 nucleotides are TGTGCCAGTAGGGTCGCTTTTGACACCGGGGAGCTGTTTTTT. It encodes CASRVAFDTGELFF. V is TRBV19 and J is TRBJ2-2, with D unclear. Trimming stripped 6 bases from V and 3 bases from J, with 11 bases between. This CDR3 region has 14 residues. CDR1 is LNHDA and CDR2 is SQIVND in the germline V gene (reference sequence). The variable domain in full, completed from reference TRBV19 and TRBJ2-2, reads DGGITQSPKYLFRKEGQNVTLSCEQNLNHDAMYWYRQDPGQGLRLIYYSQIVNDFQKGDIAEGYSVSREKKESFPLTVTSAQKNPTAFYLCASRVAFDTGELFFGEGSRLTVL.

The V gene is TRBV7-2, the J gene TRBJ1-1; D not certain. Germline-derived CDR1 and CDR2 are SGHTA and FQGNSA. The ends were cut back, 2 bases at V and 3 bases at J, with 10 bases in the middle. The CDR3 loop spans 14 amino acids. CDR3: CASSLNGGDTEAFF. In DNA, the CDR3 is TGTGCCAGCAGCTTAAACGGCGGGGACACTGAAGCTTTCTTT.

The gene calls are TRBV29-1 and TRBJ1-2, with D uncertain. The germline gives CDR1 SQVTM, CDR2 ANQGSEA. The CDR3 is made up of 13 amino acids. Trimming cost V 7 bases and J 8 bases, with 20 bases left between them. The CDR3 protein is CSGGDRPPLGYTF. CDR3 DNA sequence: TGCAGCGGGGGAGATCGGCCACCTTTGGGCTACACCTTC.

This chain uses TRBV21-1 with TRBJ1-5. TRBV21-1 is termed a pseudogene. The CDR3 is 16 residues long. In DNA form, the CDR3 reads TGTGCCAGCAGCAAAAGGCAGGGAGATAGCAATCAGCCCCAGCATTTT. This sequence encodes CASSKRQGDSNQPQHF.

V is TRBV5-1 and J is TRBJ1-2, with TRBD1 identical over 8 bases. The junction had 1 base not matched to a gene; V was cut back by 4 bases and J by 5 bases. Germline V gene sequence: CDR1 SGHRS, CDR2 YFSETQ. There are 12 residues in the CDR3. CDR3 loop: CASSGQGYGYTF. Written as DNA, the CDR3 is TGCGCCAGCAGCGGACAGGGTTATGGCTACACCTTC.

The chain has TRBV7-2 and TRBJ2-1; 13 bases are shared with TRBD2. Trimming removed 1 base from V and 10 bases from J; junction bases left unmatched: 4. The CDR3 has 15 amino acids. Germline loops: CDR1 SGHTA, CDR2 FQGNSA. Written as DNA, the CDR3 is TGTGCCAGCAGCTTAGGGACTAGCGGGAGCAGGGAGCAGTTCTTC. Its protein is CASSLGTSGSREQFF.

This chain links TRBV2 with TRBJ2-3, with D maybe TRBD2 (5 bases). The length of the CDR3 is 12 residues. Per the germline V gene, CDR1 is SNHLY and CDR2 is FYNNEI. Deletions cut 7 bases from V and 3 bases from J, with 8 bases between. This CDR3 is CASTRETDTQYF. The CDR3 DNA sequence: TGTGCCAGCACGAGGGAAACAGATACGCAGTATTTT.

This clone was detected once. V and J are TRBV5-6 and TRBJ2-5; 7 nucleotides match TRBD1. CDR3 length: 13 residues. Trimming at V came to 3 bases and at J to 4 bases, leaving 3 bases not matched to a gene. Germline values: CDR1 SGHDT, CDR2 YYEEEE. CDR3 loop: CASSSRGTETQYF. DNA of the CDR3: TGTGCCAGCAGCTCCAGGGGGACAGAGACCCAGTACTTC.

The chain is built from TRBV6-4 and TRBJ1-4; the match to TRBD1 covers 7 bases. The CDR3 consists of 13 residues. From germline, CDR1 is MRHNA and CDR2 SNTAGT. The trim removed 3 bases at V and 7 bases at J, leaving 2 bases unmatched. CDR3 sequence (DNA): TGTGCCAGCAGTGAATACAGGGGTGAAAAACTGTTTTTT. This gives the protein CASSEYRGEKLFF.

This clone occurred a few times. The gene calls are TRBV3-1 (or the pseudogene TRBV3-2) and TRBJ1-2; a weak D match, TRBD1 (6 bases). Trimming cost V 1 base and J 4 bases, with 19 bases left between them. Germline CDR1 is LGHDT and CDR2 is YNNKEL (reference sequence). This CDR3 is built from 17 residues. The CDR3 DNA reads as TGTGCCAGCAGCCAAGGATCCGGCAGGGGCAGCGGCTATGGCTACACCTTC. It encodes CASSQGSGRGSGYGYTF.

The CDR3 region is CASSLAVRGETQYF. DNA for the CDR3: TGTGCCAGCAGCTTAGCGGTCAGGGGGGAGACCCAGTACTTC. The chain is built from TRBV7-8 and TRBJ2-5; 7 bases line up with TRBD1. Germline CDR1 is SGHVS and CDR2 is FQNEAQ. V lost 0 bases to trimming and J lost 5 bases; unmatched junction nucleotides: 3. This CDR3 comprises 14 residues. The full variable domain, with the rest looked up from reference TRBV7-8 and TRBJ2-5, is GAGVSQSPRYKVAKRGQDVALRCDPISGHVSLFWYQQALGQGPEFLTYFQNEAQLDKSGLPSDRFFAERPEGSVSTLKIQRTQQEDSAVYLCASSLAVRGETQYFGPGTRLLVL.